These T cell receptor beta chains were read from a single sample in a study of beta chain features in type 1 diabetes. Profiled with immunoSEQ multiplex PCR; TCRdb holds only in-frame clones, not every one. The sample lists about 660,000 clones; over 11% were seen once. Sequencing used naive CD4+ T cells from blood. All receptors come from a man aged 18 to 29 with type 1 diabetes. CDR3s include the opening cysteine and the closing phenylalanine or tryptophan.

CDR3 protein: CASSYGQGHQPQHF
CDR3 length: 14
J gene: TRBJ1-5
V gene: TRBV5-1

CDR3 protein: CASSATGTINYEQYF
CDR3 length: 15
J gene: TRBJ2-7
V gene: TRBV6-5

CDR3 protein: CAISESRVGNEQFF
CDR3 length: 14
J gene: TRBJ2-1
V gene: TRBV10-3

CDR3 protein: CASSPQGNNEQFF
CDR3 length: 13
J gene: TRBJ2-1
V gene: TRBV5-1

CDR3 protein: CASSPLAGGQETQYF
CDR3 length: 15
J gene: TRBJ2-5
V gene: TRBV11-2

CDR3 protein: CASSQWPRKLFF
CDR3 length: 12
J gene: TRBJ1-4
V gene: TRBV14

CDR3 protein: CASSQTSGKPFF
CDR3 length: 12
J gene: TRBJ2-1
V gene: TRBV2

CDR3 protein: CASSQTQGTGQPQHF
CDR3 length: 15
J gene: TRBJ1-5
V gene: TRBV4-2

CDR3 protein: CASSTGGTNTEAFF
CDR3 length: 14
J gene: TRBJ1-1
V gene: TRBV28

CDR3 protein: CASSEGRALNTEAFF
CDR3 length: 15
J gene: TRBJ1-1
V gene: TRBV2

CDR3 protein: CASSRGTGGNTEAFF
CDR3 length: 15
J gene: TRBJ1-1
V gene: TRBV27

CDR3 protein: CASSLDRSSYEQYF
CDR3 length: 14
J gene: TRBJ2-7
V gene: TRBV13

CDR3 protein: CSAQTREGYTF
CDR3 length: 11
J gene: TRBJ1-2
V gene: TRBV20-1

CDR3 protein: CASSAGLNTEAFF
CDR3 length: 13
J gene: TRBJ1-1
V gene: TRBV7-3

CDR3 protein: CASSPRGDSLNTEAFF
CDR3 length: 16
J gene: TRBJ1-1
V gene: TRBV7-2

CDR3 protein: CASSQDGQGRRAFF
CDR3 length: 14
J gene: TRBJ1-1
V gene: TRBV4-2

CDR3 protein: CASSLRPGDNEQFF
CDR3 length: 14
J gene: TRBJ2-1
V gene: TRBV9

CDR3 protein: CASNSGLLNTEAFF
CDR3 length: 14
J gene: TRBJ1-1
V gene: TRBV2

CDR3 protein: CASSFSRWTPEGQFF
CDR3 length: 15
J gene: TRBJ2-1
V gene: TRBV27

CDR3 protein: CASSLISGSSYNEQFF
CDR3 length: 16
J gene: TRBJ2-1
V gene: TRBV7-9

CDR3 protein: CASSNGGSGANVLTF
CDR3 length: 15
J gene: TRBJ2-6
V gene: TRBV7-2

CDR3 protein: CSVLGVDEQFF
CDR3 length: 11
J gene: TRBJ2-1
V gene: TRBV20-1

CDR3 protein: CASSPDTQEQFF
CDR3 length: 12
J gene: TRBJ2-1
V gene: TRBV5-6

CDR3 protein: CASSLGLAGGAVNEQFF
CDR3 length: 17
J gene: TRBJ2-1
V gene: TRBV11-2

CDR3 protein: CSAGDRVNEKLFF
CDR3 length: 13
J gene: TRBJ1-4
V gene: TRBV29-1

CDR3 protein: CASSRGSVYEQYF
CDR3 length: 13
J gene: TRBJ2-7
V gene: TRBV7-2